This TCR beta chain was captured in a study of cytomegalovirus exposure and HLA in healthy donors. Findings and limits, study-wide: Analyses of presence and absence presupposed an approximately uniform sequencing depth across donors. It was in a later analysis that TCR association rates were seen to vary by HLA locus, highest for DRB1 and lowest for HLA-C. In a later analysis, CMV-associated beta chains were mostly HLA-associated, it appeared.

PCR involved 60 Vbeta and 13 Jbeta primers. Sequenced by immunoSEQ multiplex PCR; TCRdb stores in-frame clones only, minus some. The sample yields around 200,000 clones, roughly four fifths seen once. For this clone: The antigen is undetermined.

V lost 0 bases to trimming and J lost 3 bases, with 15 bases between them. Germline-derived CDR1 and CDR2 are MRHNA and SNTAGT. The CDR3 has 16 amino acids. Healthy bone marrow donors supplied every sample. The source is a middle-aged man in good health and CMV-seronegative. The V gene is TRBV6-4, the J gene TRBJ2-7; D not certain. Source material: PBMCs. CDR3 amino acids: CASSDSRLRTRYEQYF. Here the CDR3 DNA reads TGTGCCAGCAGTGACTCGAGGCTTCGTACGCGCTACGAGCAGTACTTC.